This T cell receptor beta chain appears in the sequencing data of a study of tumor-infiltrating lymphocytes in primary liver carcinoma. The CDR3 consists of 15 residues. Germline V gene lookup returns CDR1 MRHNA and CDR2 SNTAGT. This clonotype was counted a few times. Its ends do not fully match the called genes, so a read error is possible. Between about 17 and 34 mg of unsorted bulk tissue served as the source from which RNA and DNA were co-extracted. cDNA specific to TCR beta was made from approximately 0.55 ug of total RNA, with a constant-region primer employed for priming. Libraries covering TCR beta were generated through three nested multiplex PCR rounds (using a slightly modified ARM-PCR). The two initial PCR rounds, approximately 10 cycles each, used TRBV1-TRBV30 forward and C-beta reverse primers. MiXCR, applied by TCRdb to the multiplex PCR reads, yields one record per CDR3 protein. The sample yields approximately 73,000 distinct CDR3 sequences, 71% seen once.

The genes are TRBV6-4 and TRBJ2-1; weak D call: TRBD2 (6 bases). The sequenced sample consisted of liver tumor tissue from sampling region 4. Subset defined: tumor region T4, right-lateral pole. The receptor was derived from a woman in her sixties or seventies with primary liver carcinoma and hepatitis B virus infection. The CDR3 reads CASSDLTSSVDEHFF. CDR3 DNA sequence: TGTGCCAGCAGTGACCTTACTAGCAGCGTAGATGAGCACTTCTTC.